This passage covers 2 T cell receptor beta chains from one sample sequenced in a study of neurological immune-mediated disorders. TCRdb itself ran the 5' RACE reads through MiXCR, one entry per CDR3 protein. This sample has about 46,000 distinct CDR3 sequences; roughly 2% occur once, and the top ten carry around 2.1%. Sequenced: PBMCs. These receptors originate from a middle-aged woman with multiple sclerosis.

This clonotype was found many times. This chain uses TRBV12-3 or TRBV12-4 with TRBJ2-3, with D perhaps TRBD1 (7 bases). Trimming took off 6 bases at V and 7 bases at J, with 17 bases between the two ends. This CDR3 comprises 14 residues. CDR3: CASSQGTAGYTQYF. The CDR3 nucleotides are TGTGCCAGCAGCCAGGGGACAGCGGGCTATACGCAGTATTTT.

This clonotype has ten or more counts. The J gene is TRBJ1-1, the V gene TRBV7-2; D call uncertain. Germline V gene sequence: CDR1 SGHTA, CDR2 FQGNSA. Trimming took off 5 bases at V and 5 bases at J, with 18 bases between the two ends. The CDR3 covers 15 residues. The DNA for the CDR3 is TGTGCCAGCAGCCTCATCGGGGTTGGGATTACTGAAGCTTTCTTT. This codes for CASSLIGVGITEAFF.